This T cell receptor beta chain was captured by sequencing in a study of patients and donors after allogeneic stem cell transplantation. With 5 bases clipped from V and 7 bases from J, the junction kept 6 bases outside the gene matches. The CDR3 covers 13 residues. From germline, CDR1 is SGHTA and CDR2 FQGNSA. TCRdb re-called the RT-PCR reads through MiXCR, storing one row per CDR3 protein. The data show about 210,000 distinct CDR3 sequences, around 41% seen once. Sequencing used blood, either unsorted or a sorted T cell fraction (not recorded which). The clonotype comes from a human donor who was either an allogeneic HSCT recipient or a stem cell or donor lymphocyte infusion donor (not recorded which). It is not recorded whose cells these are; they may come from a transplant donor. The chain couples TRBV7-2 to TRBJ1-2; 8 bases match TRBD1. The chain's CDR3 is CASSRWTGSGYTF. CDR3 DNA sequence: TGTGCCAGCAGCCGTTGGACAGGGAGTGGCTACACCTTC.